The TCR beta chain under discussion was sequenced for a study of memory CD4+ T cells and cytomegalovirus serostatus (dated by TCRdb to between 2018 and 2020). About the full investigation: The cohort comprised roughly 35 healthy Belgian adults, 9 CMV seropositive and around 25 CMV seronegative. To replicate a published TCR-based CMV serostatus classifier, the study sequenced CD4+ memory TCRbeta repertoires from a Belgian cohort whose cytomegalovirus serostatus was known. The study at large found these results: Of 164 previously reported CMV-associated TCRbeta sequences, 67 appeared in the CD4+ memory repertoires, each in one to five individuals. The results were read as suggesting that the CMV-associated TCR signature is, for the most part, present in the CD4+ memory repertoire. CMV serostatus prediction reached a median bootstrapped AUC of nearly 0.96 with the original framework and just under 0.93 with a US-trained random forest. On the Belgian cohort, the classifier built on the original framework reached a median bootstrapped AUC of around 0.95, with a 95% CI of 0.76-1.00. Unlike the original study, which covered naive and memory CD4+ and CD8+ populations, the Belgian study sequenced only CD4+CD45RO+ memory cells.

Single viable CD3+CD4+CD8-CD45RO+ cells were sorted as memory CD4+ T cells on a FACSAria II. CMV serostatus was assessed using a Roche Elecsys assay, by which serum IgG against CMV pp150, pp28, p38 and p52 was detected. After the samples were thawed, total CD4+ T cells were enriched through positive selection using CD4 magnetic microbeads. Samples originated from another study that specifically interrogated the CD4+ T cell memory repertoire. Peripheral blood mononuclear cells were isolated and cryopreserved according to standard operating procedures, and serum was stored at -80 degrees C. Staining used CD3-PerCP (BW264/56), CD4-APC (RPA-T4), CD45RO-PE (UCHT1) and CD8-Pacific Orange (3B5) antibodies, with Sytox blue excluding non-viable cells. The CDR3 numbers 15 residues from cysteine through phenylalanine. The entry retains the CDR3 DNA only, 45 bases that are in frame from base 1. For CDR1 and CDR2, the germline V gene (reference sequence) lists MNHEY and SMNVEV. V loses 7 bases of germline sequence and J loses 0 bases, and the interval between the two ends is 10 bases.

Genomic DNA was extracted from sorted cells with the Quick-DNA Microprep Kit. Amplification of TCRbeta DNA was done with the immunoSEQ hsTCRbeta kit, following the protocol from the manufacturer. An Illumina MiSeq instrument was used to sequence the TCRbeta libraries. In the authors' own workflow: Following removal of out-of-frame sequences, around 2.4 million distinct TCRbeta sequences were retained, with an average of approximately 69,000 per individual. Each individual was scored using the number of approximately 160 previously reported CMV-associated TCRbeta sequences that the individual carried and the total number of productive distinct TCRbeta sequences. A beta-binomial model was reimplemented in Python, and scikit-learn random forests with default parameters were trained on data from the US cohort. On the Belgian cohort, classifier performance was reported as the median AUC, along with percentile confidence intervals, across 10,000 bootstrap iterations. This is the immuneACCESS table as TCRdb keeps it, with only in-frame sequences that have V and J called. A part of the clones is gone; compared with another copy, unresolved V genes explain less than half, and the rest is unexplained. V and J calls and clone size come straight from that table; D and trimming were deduced from the DNA. The sample table contains roughly 84,000 clones; only one count was recorded for around 80% of them. Clones ranked in the top ten supply around 0.78% of the sample.

About this clone: There is no known antigen for this receptor. Base qualities are not at hand, and no much larger clone is one base apart.

The sequence derives from an adult in good health and CMV-seronegative. Material: memory CD4+ T cells from blood. The rearranged segments are TRBV27 and TRBJ2-6, with the D gene call left open. The CDR3 here reads CASKRQTSGANVLTF. The DNA reads TGTGCCAGCAAACGGCAGACCTCTGGGGCCAACGTCCTGACTTTC.